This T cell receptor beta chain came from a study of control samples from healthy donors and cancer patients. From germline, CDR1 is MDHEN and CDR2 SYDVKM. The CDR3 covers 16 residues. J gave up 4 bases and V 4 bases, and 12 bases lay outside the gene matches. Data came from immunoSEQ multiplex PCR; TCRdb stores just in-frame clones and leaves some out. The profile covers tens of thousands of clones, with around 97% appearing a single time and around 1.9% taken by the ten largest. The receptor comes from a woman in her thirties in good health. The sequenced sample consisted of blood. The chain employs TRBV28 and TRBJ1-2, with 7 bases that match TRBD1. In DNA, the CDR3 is TGTGCCAGCAGTTCGTTACAGGGGAGTCGGATCTATGGCTACACCTTC. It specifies CASSSLQGSRIYGYTF.